These 31 T cell receptor beta chains were all obtained from the same sample, sequenced in a study of cytomegalovirus exposure and HLA in healthy donors. PCR involved 60 Vbeta and 13 Jbeta primers. The assay was immunoSEQ multiplex PCR, and TCRdb's table has in-frame clones only and misses some. In the table there are about 140,000 clones, about four fifths of which are singletons. Material: PBMCs. Source of these receptors: a man aged 35-49 years in good health and CMV-seronegative.

This rearrangement joins TRBV5-4 to TRBJ2-7; 7 bases agree with TRBD1. The V gene end was trimmed by 4 bases and the J gene end by 3 bases; junction bases not matched to a gene: 10. CDR3 length equals 15 residues. The germline CDR1 and CDR2 sequences are SGHNT and YYREEE (reference sequence). CDR3 DNA: TGTGCCAGCAGCATCCCGGGACAGATAAACTACGAGCAGTACTTC. Its protein product is CASSIPGQINYEQYF.

The chain recombines TRBV4-1 with TRBJ2-4, with D perhaps matching TRBD2 (7 bases). The CDR3 totals 15 residues. Trimming removed 5 bases at V and 3 bases at J, with 14 bases between. Germline V gene data show CDR1 as MGHRA and CDR2 as YSYEKL. CDR3 sequence (DNA): TGCGCCAGCAGCGCACAGGGAGGGCTCAAAAACATTCAGTACTTC. The encoded protein is CASSAQGGLKNIQYF.

The rearrangement links TRBV6-1 to TRBJ2-3; the D is unclear. The V end was cut by 1 base, the J end by 0 bases, with 5 bases between. The germline gives CDR1 MNHNS, CDR2 SASEGT. The CDR3 has 14 residues. CDR3 protein: CASSEVGSTDTQYF. CDR3 in DNA: TGTGCCAGCAGTGAAGTGGGCAGCACAGATACGCAGTATTTT.

The chain carries TRBV28 and TRBJ1-6, with D possibly TRBD1 on 5 matching bases. Deletions cut 7 bases from V and 10 bases from J, with 20 bases between. The V gene's germline CDR1 is MDHEN and CDR2 SYDVKM. The CDR3 is made up of 15 amino acids. The CDR3 sequence is CASKGFPVGGSPLHF. CDR3 nucleotide sequence: TGTGCCAGCAAGGGCTTCCCGGTCGGGGGGTCACCCCTCCACTTT. Drawing the rest from reference TRBV28 and TRBJ1-6, the complete variable domain is DVKVTQSSRYLVKRTGEKVFLECVQDMDHENMFWYRQDPGLGLRLIYFSYDVKMKEKGDIPEGYSVSREKKERFSLILESASTNQTSMYLCASKGFPVGGSPLHFGNGTRLTVT.

The chain combines TRBV21-1 with TRBJ2-2; TRBD1 was called by the table and not checked on the DNA. TRBV21-1 is shown as a pseudogene. The CDR3 spans 19 residues. As DNA, the CDR3 is TGTGCCAGCAGAATTGGGCCTTCTTTTCAACTTCACTCCACCGGGGAGCTGTTTTTT. The encoded protein is CASRIGPSFQLHSTGELFF.

V usage is TRBV15 and J usage is TRBJ1-6; weak D call: TRBD1 (5 bases). The ends were cut back, 1 base at V and 9 bases at J, with 10 bases in the middle. CDR3 length equals 14 residues. The germline V gene has CDR1 LNHNV and CDR2 YYDKDF (reference sequence). CDR3: CATSRGGNSSPLHF. The CDR3 coding sequence is TGTGCCACCAGCAGAGGGGGCAACAGTTCACCCCTCCACTTT.

The chain recombines TRBV27 with TRBJ2-7; no clear D gene. In germline, CDR1 is MNHEY, CDR2 SMNVEV (reference sequence). The CDR3 is 12 residues long. V shed 4 bases and J shed 2 bases, with 6 bases lying between them. CDR3 protein: CASSSPAYEQYF. The CDR3 coding sequence is TGTGCCAGCAGTTCCCCCGCCTACGAGCAGTACTTC.

The chain links TRBV5-1 to TRBJ1-4, with 7 bases lining up with TRBD1. This CDR3 has 15 residues. The V gene's germline CDR1 is SGHRS and CDR2 YFSETQ. V lost 1 base and J lost 3; bases outside the gene matches: 3. The CDR3 protein is CASSLTGQSNEKLFF. The CDR3 DNA sequence: TGCGCCAGCAGCTTGACGGGACAGTCTAATGAAAAACTGTTTTTT.

The V and J genes are TRBV5-1 and TRBJ2-7, with D possibly matching TRBD2 (6 bases). Germline CDR1 reads SGHRS; CDR2 reads YFSETQ. With 3 bases removed from V and 0 bases from J, the gap between germline ends came to 25 bases. The CDR3 runs to 19 residues. CDR3 sequence: CASSSWDLESLRGSYEQYF. DNA of the CDR3: TGCGCCAGCAGCTCGTGGGACTTGGAAAGCCTAAGGGGCTCCTACGAGCAGTACTTC.

This sequence joins TRBV6-6 and TRBJ1-2, with D perhaps TRBD1 (5 bases). Trimming removed 9 bases at V and 2 bases at J, with 13 bases between. The length of the CDR3 is 13 residues. Germline-derived CDR1 and CDR2 are MNHNY and SVGAGI (reference sequence). CDR3 in amino acids: CASLPGGNYGYTF. CDR3 coding DNA: TGTGCCAGTCTCCCTGGGGGGAACTATGGCTACACCTTC.

As to this clone: This likely comes from a read error, as the CDR3 has no conserved phenylalanine or tryptophan at its end. V is TRBV7-2 and J is TRBJ1-4; 7 bases align to TRBD1. Germline V CDR1 and CDR2: SGHTA, FQGNSA. The V gene end was trimmed by 2 bases and the J gene end by 5 bases; junction bases not matched to a gene: 2. The CDR3 totals 14 residues. CDR3 in amino acids: CASSLRGGNEKLFV. DNA of the CDR3: TGTGCCAGCAGCTTAAGAGGGGGCAATGAAAAACTGTTTGTT.

The CDR3: CASSNQGGYEQYF. For the CDR3, the DNA is TGTGCCAGCTCCAACCAGGGGGGTTACGAGCAGTACTTC. This chain joins TRBV2 and TRBJ2-7; weak D call: TRBD1 (7 bases). With 8 bases removed from V and 4 bases from J, the gap between germline ends came to 15 bases. Germline V lookup: CDR1 SNHLY, CDR2 FYNNEI. The CDR3 sequence is 13 residues long.

This clone was detected only a few times. This chain joins TRBV10-1 and TRBJ1-6, with 8 nucleotides matching TRBD1. CDR1 and CDR2 from the germline V gene are WNHNN and SYGVQD (reference sequence). This CDR3 is built from 15 residues. V lost 6 bases and J lost 7; bases outside the gene matches: 8. The CDR3 here is CASSPTGAKNSPLHF. CDR3 coding DNA: TGCGCCAGCAGCCCGACAGGGGCCAAAAATTCACCCCTCCACTTT.

This rearrangement joins TRBV29-1 to TRBJ2-5; D is perhaps TRBD2 (5 bases). The CDR3 spans 13 residues. Trimming took 7 bases from V and 1 from J, leaving 13 bases between them. Germline CDR1 is SQVTM and CDR2 is ANQGSEA. DNA for the CDR3: TGCAGCGCCCGTGAGGGTCTCCAAGAGACCCAGTACTTC. Protein sequence: CSAREGLQETQYF.

This clone was seen a single time. The chain recombines TRBV5-4 with TRBJ2-5, with 7 bases fitting TRBD1. The last part of the DNA fits TRBJ2-7 better; the J call may be wrong. Germline-derived CDR1 and CDR2 are SGHNT and YYREEE (reference sequence). The CDR3 spans 15 residues. CDR3 in DNA: TGTGCCAGCAGCCCGCCGGGACAGACTTTCTACGAGCAGTACTTC. Translation gives CASSPPGQTFYEQYF.

This chain links TRBV5-6 with TRBJ1-2; tentatively, D is TRBD1 (5 bases). The CDR3 has 17 residues. Trimming cost V 0 bases and J 0 bases, with 15 bases left between them. CDR1 and CDR2 from the germline V gene are SGHDT and YYEEEE. The CDR3, as DNA: TGTGCCAGCAGCTTGGCGGACACCGCCTGGGCTAACTATGGCTACACCTTC. This translates into CASSLADTAWANYGYTF.

The gene calls are TRBV19 and TRBJ2-7, with 9 bases lining up with TRBD2. The germline V gene encodes CDR1 LNHDA and CDR2 SQIVND (reference sequence). V lost 0 bases to trimming and J lost 7 bases; unmatched junction nucleotides: 10. This CDR3 contains 16 residues. The chain's CDR3 is CASSIDPRAGGREQYF. CDR3 in DNA: TGTGCCAGTAGTATAGACCCCAGAGCGGGGGGAAGAGAGCAGTACTTC.

The chain links TRBV21-1 to TRBJ1-1. TRBV21-1 is a recognized pseudogene. The CDR3 is 15 residues long. In DNA, the CDR3 is TGTGCCAGGCTAGGAGGGGAGACCCTGAACACTGAAGCTTTCTTT. Translated, it gives CARLGGETLNTEAFF.

This rearrangement joins TRBV6-1 to TRBJ1-3, with 8 nucleotides matching TRBD1. This CDR3 has 15 residues. Germline assignment: CDR1 MNHNS and CDR2 SASEGT. The CDR3 coding sequence is TGTGGGATCAATAAAGGACAGGGAACTGGAAACACCATATATTTT. This encodes CGINKGQGTGNTIYF.

This clone was counted between two and nine times. The chain carries TRBV30 and TRBJ2-3, with 8 bases fitting TRBD2. With 0 bases clipped from V and 0 bases from J, the junction kept 5 bases outside the gene matches. CDR3 length: 16 amino acids. CDR1 and CDR2 from the germline V gene are GTSNPN and SVGIG (reference sequence). CDR3 nucleotide sequence: TGTGCCTGGAGTGTACTCGCGGGGGGCAGCACAGATACGCAGTATTTT. Its protein is CAWSVLAGGSTDTQYF.

CDR3 nucleotide sequence: TGTGCCACGACAAACAAAAACATTCAGTACTTC. Protein: CATTNKNIQYF. This chain connects TRBV15 to TRBJ2-4, with D hard to call. With 9 bases removed from V and 3 bases from J, the gap between germline ends came to 6 bases. Germline assignment: CDR1 LNHNV and CDR2 YYDKDF (reference sequence). The CDR3 is made up of 11 amino acids.

V usage is TRBV30 and J usage is TRBJ1-4; 7 nucleotides line up with TRBD1. Trimming took 2 bases from V and 7 from J; bases not matched to a gene: 4. Germline CDR1 is GTSNPN and CDR2 is SVGIG (reference sequence). CDR3 length equals 13 residues. This CDR3 is CAWSPGTVEKLFF. CDR3 DNA sequence: TGTGCCTGGAGTCCAGGGACAGTTGAAAAACTGTTTTTT.

V and J are TRBV6-5 and TRBJ1-4; TRBD1 agrees at 8 bases. CDR1 MNHEY and CDR2 SVGAGI come from the germline V gene. The CDR3 is 15 residues long. V lost 0 bases to trimming and J lost 7 bases; unmatched junction nucleotides: 4. For the CDR3, the DNA is TGTGCCAGCAGTTACTCGGGGACAGGCCTTGAAAAACTGTTTTTT. Translated, it gives CASSYSGTGLEKLFF.

V and J are TRBV12-5 and TRBJ1-5; possibly TRBD1 for D (6 bases). This CDR3 comprises 16 residues. Trimming took off 2 bases at V and 2 bases at J, with 13 bases between the two ends. Germline loops: CDR1 LGHNT, CDR2 FRNRAP. CDR3 nucleotide sequence: TGTGCTAGTGGTTTGACCGGGGGGGCGGGCAATCAGCCCCAGCATTTT. Amino acids: CASGLTGGAGNQPQHF.

The J gene is TRBJ2-1, the V gene TRBV21-1; the D segment call TRBD1 is taken from the table without a DNA check. TRBV21-1 constitutes a pseudogene. The CDR3 runs 17 residues. The CDR3: CASSKVDGTPELHEQFF. As DNA, the CDR3 is TGTGCCAGCAGCAAGGTCGATGGGACACCCGAGCTGCATGAGCAGTTCTTC.

This clone was counted a single time. This rearrangement joins TRBV7-2 to TRBJ2-7; 8 bases are a match to TRBD1. The CDR3 length is 15 residues. The V gene end was trimmed by 5 bases and the J gene end by 6 bases; junction bases not matched to a gene: 12. CDR1 and CDR2 (germline): SGHTA, FQGNSA. The CDR3 bases are TGTGCCAGCAGCCAAGAGTGGACAGGGAAGGTCGAGCAGTACTTC. It specifies CASSQEWTGKVEQYF.

The rearrangement uses TRBV19 and TRBJ1-1; 7 nucleotides match TRBD1. Per the germline V gene, CDR1 is LNHDA and CDR2 is SQIVND (reference sequence). The ends lost 4 bases at V and 4 bases at J; junction bases unmatched: 9. The length of the CDR3 is 15 residues. CDR3 sequence reads: CASSNYRGRSTEAFF. CDR3 coding DNA: TGTGCCAGTAGTAACTACAGGGGTAGGAGCACTGAAGCTTTCTTT.

The chain is built from TRBV29-1 and TRBJ2-2; D remains unclear. The DNA end lines up better with TRBJ1-3; the J call may be wrong. This CDR3 comprises 11 residues. Per the germline V gene, CDR1 is SQVTM and CDR2 is ANQGSEA. The CDR3 is CSVVFSNTIYF. The CDR3 nucleotides read TGCAGCGTTGTGTTCTCAAACACCATATATTTT.

This clone has a handful of counts. This chain links TRBV30 with TRBJ2-7; weak D call: TRBD2 (6 bases). The germline V and J ends were trimmed by 3 bases and 2 bases, with 17 bases remaining between them. Per germline, CDR1 GTSNPN and CDR2 SVGIG (reference sequence). CDR3 length: 15 residues. DNA for the CDR3: TGTGCCTGGAGCGCGGGACTCCACCCCGCCTACGAGCAGTACTTC. Residues: CAWSAGLHPAYEQYF.

V gene TRBV20-1 combines with J gene TRBJ1-2; D unresolved. The CDR3 sequence is 11 residues long. V lost 3 bases to trimming and J lost 0 bases, with 2 bases between them. Germline-derived CDR1 and CDR2 are DFQATT and SNEGSKA (reference sequence). DNA of the CDR3: TGCAGTGCTAGCACTAACTATGGCTACACCTTC. Translation gives CSASTNYGYTF.

The chain is built from TRBV9 and TRBJ1-1, with unresolved D. Germline V CDR1 and CDR2: SGDLS, YYNGEE. This CDR3 is built from 16 residues. Trimming pared 0 bases from V and 1 base from J, leaving 13 bases between. Written as DNA, the CDR3 is TGTGCCAGCAGCGTAGGGGAGGCCCGCGGGAACACTGAAGCTTTCTTT. Its protein is CASSVGEARGNTEAFF.